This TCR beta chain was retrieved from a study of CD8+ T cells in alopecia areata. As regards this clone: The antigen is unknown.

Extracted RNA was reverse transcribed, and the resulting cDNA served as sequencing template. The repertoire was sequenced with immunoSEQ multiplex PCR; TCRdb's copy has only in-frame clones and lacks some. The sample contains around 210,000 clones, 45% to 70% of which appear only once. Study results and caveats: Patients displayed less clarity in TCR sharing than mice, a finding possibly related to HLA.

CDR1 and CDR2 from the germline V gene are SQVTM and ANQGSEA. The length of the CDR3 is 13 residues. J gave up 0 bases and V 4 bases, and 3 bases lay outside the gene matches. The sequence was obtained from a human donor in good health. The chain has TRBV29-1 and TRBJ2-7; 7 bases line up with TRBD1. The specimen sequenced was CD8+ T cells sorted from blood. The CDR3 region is CSVVGGLSYEQYF. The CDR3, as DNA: TGCAGCGTTGTAGGGGGCCTCTCCTACGAGCAGTACTTC.